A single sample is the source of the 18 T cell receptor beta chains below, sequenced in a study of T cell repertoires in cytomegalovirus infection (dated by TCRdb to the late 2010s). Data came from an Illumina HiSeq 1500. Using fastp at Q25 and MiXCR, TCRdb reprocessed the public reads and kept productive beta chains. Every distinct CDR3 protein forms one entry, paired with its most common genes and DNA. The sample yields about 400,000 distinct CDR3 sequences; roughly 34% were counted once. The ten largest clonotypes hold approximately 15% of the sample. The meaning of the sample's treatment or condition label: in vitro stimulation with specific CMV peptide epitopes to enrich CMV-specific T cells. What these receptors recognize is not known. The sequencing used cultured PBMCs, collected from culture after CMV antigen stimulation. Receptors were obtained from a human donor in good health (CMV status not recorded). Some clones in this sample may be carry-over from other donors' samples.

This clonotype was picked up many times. The CDR3 DNA reads as TGTGCCAGCAGTTACAGTGGAGGGTTTGGAGCTTTCTTT. Translating it yields CASSYSGGFGAFF. The V and J genes are TRBV6-6 and TRBJ1-1; D gene uncertain. The CDR3 has 13 amino acids. Deletions cut 2 bases from V and 10 bases from J, with 14 bases between. CDR1 is MNHNY, CDR2 SVGAGI, per germline (reference sequence).

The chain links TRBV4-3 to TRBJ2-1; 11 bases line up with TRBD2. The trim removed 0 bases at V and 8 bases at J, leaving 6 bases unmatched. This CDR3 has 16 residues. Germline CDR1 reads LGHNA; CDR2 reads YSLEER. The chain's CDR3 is CASSQDTSGSRYEQFF. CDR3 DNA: TGCGCCAGCAGCCAAGATACTAGCGGGAGTAGGTATGAGCAGTTCTTC.

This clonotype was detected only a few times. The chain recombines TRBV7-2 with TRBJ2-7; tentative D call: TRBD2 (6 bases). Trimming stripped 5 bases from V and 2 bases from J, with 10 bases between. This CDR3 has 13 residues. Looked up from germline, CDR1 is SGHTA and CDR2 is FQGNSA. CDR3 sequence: CASSSSGPYEQYV. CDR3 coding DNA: TGTGCCAGCAGCAGTAGCGGTCCCTACGAGCAGTACGTC.

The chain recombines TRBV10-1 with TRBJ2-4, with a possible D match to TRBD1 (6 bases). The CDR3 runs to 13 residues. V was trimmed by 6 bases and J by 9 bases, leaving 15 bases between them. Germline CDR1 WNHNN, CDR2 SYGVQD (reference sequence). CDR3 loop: CASSKQGDGIQYF. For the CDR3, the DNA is TGCGCCAGCAGCAAACAGGGAGATGGCATTCAGTACTTC.

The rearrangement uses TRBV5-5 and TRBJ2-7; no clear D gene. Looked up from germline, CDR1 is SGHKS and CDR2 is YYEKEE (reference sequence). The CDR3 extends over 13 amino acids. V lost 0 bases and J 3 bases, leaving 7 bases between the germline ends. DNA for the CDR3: TGTGCCAGCAGCTTGGAGGTCGGCTACGAGCAGTACGTC. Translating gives CASSLEVGYEQYV.

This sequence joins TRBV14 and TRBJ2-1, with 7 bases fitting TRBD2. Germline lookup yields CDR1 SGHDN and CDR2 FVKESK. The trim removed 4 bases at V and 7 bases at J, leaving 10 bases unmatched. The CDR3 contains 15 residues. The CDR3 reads CASSPWTRSGNEQFF. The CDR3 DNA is TGTGCCAGCAGCCCCTGGACTAGATCGGGGAATGAGCAGTTCTTC.

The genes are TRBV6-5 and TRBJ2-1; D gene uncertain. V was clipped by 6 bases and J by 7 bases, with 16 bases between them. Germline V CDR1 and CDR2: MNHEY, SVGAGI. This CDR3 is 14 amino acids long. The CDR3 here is CASSPFGGGNEQFF. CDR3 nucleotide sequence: TGTGCCAGCAGCCCCTTCGGCGGTGGGAATGAGCAGTTCTTC.

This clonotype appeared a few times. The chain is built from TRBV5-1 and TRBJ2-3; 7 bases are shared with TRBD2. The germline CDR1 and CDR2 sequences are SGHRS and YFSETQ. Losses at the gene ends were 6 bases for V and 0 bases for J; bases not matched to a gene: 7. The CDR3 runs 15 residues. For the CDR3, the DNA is TGCGCCAGCACCGCGGGAGACCGTAGCACAGATACGCAGTATTTT. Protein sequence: CASTAGDRSTDTQYF.

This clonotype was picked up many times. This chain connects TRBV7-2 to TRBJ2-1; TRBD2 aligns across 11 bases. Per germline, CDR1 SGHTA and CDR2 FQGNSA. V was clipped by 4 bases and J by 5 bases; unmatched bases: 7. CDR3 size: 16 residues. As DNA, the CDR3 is TGTGCCAGCAGCTCGAACCTACTAGCGGGAGACAATGAGCAGTTCTTC. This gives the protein CASSSNLLAGDNEQFF.

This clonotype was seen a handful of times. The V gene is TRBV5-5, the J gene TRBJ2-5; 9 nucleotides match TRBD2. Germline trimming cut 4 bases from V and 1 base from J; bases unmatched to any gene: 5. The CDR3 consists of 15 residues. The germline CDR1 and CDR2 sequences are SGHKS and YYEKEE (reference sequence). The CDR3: CASSPVTSGQETQYF. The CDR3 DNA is TGTGCCAGCAGCCCAGTGACTAGCGGCCAAGAGACCCAGTACTTC.

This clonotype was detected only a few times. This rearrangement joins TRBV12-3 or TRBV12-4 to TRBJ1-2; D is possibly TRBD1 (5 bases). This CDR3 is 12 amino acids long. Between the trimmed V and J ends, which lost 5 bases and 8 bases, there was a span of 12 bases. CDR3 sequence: CASSPDDRGYTF. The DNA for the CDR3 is TGTGCCAGCAGTCCGGACGACAGAGGCTACACCTTC.

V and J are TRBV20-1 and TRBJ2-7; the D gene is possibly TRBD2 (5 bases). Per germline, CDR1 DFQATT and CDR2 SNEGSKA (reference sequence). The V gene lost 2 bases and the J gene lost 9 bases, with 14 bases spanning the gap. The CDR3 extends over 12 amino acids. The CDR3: CSARSIGAGQYF. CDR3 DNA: TGCAGTGCTAGAAGCATAGGCGCGGGGCAGTACTTC.

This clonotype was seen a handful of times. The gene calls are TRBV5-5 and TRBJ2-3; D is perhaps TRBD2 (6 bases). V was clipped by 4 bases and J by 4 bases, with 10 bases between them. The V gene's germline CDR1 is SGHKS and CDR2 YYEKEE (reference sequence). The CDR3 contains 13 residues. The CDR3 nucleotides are TGTGCCAGCAGCCGGGGGATATCAGATACGCAGTATTTT. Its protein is CASSRGISDTQYF.

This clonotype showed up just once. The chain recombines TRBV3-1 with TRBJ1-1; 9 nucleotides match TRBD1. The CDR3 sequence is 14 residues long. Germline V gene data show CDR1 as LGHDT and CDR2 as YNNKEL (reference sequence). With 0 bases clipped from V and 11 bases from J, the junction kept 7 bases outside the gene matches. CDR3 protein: CASSQEAQGAGAFF. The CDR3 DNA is TGTGCCAGCAGCCAAGAAGCACAGGGGGCAGGGGCTTTCTTT.

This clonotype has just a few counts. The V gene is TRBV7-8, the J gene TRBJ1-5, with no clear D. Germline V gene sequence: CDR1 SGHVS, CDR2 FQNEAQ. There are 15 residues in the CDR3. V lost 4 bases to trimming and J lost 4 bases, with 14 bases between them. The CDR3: CASSSLSVWNQPQHF. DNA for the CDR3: TGTGCCAGCAGCTCCCTCAGTGTCTGGAATCAGCCCCAGCATTTT. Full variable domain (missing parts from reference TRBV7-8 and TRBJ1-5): GAGVSQSPRYKVAKRGQDVALRCDPISGHVSLFWYQQALGQGPEFLTYFQNEAQLDKSGLPSDRFFAERPEGSVSTLKIQRTQQEDSAVYLCASSSLSVWNQPQHFGDGTRLSIL.

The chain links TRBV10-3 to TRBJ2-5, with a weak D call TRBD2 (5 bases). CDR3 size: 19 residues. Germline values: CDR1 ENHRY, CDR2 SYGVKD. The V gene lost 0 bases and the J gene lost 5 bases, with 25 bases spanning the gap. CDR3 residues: CAISESGVVARGFQETQYF. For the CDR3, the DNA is TGTGCCATCAGTGAGTCTGGCGTAGTAGCGAGAGGTTTCCAGGAGACCCAGTACTTC.

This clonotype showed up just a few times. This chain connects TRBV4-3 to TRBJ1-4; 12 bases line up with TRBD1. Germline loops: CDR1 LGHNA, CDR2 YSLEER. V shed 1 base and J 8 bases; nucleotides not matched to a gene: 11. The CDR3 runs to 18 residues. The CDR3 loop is CASSQGTQGQGAGEKLFF. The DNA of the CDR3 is TGCGCCAGCAGCCAAGGGACTCAGGGACAGGGGGCTGGAGAAAAACTGTTTTTT.

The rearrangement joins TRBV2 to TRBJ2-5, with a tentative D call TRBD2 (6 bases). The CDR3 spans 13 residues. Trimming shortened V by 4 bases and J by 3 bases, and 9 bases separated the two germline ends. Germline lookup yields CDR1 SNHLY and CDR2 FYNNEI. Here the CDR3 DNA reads TGTGCCAGCAGTGTCAGGAGGGAAGAGACCCAGTACTTC. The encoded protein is CASSVRREETQYF.